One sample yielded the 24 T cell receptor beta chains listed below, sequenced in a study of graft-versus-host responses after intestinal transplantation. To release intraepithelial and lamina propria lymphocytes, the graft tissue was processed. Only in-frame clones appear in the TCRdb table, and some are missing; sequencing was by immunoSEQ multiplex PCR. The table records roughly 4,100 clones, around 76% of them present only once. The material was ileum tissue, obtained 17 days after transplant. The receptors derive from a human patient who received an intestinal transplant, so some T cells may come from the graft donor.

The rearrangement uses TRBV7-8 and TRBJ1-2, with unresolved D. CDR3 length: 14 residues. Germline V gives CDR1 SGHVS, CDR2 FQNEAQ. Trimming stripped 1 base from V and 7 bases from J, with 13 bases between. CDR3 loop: CASSLGAKSAGYTF. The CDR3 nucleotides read TGTGCCAGCAGCTTAGGAGCGAAATCCGCTGGCTACACCTTC.

This CDR3 reads CASSRSGVSNQPQHF. The CDR3 DNA reads TGTGCCAGCTCAAGGTCAGGGGTTAGCAATCAGCCCCAGCATTTT. The chain carries TRBV18 and TRBJ1-5, with a tentative D call TRBD1 (6 bases). V was trimmed by 5 bases and J by 0 bases, leaving 11 bases between them. The germline CDR1 and CDR2 sequences are KGHSH and LQKENI. The CDR3 loop spans 15 amino acids.

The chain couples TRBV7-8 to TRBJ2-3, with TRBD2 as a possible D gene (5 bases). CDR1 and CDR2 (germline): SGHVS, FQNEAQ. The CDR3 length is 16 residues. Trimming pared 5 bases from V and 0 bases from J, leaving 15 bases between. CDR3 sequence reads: CASSPNTLGSTDTQYF. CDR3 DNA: TGTGCCAGCAGCCCCAACACACTAGGGAGCACAGATACGCAGTATTTT.

CDR3 sequence: CASSLRTGDNSPLHF. DNA for the CDR3: TGTGCCAGCAGCCTAAGGACAGGGGACAATTCACCCCTCCACTTT. The V and J genes are TRBV7-8 and TRBJ1-6; 9 bases are shared with TRBD1. Germline trimming cut 5 bases from V and 7 bases from J; bases unmatched to any gene: 6. The germline V gene has CDR1 SGHVS and CDR2 FQNEAQ. The CDR3 has 15 residues.

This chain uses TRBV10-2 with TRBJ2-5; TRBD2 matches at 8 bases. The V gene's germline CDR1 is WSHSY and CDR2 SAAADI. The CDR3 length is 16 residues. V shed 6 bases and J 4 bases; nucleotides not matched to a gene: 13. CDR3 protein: CASSTAPGLVLETQYF. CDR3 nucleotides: TGCGCCAGCAGCACGGCCCCGGGACTAGTGTTAGAGACCCAGTACTTC.

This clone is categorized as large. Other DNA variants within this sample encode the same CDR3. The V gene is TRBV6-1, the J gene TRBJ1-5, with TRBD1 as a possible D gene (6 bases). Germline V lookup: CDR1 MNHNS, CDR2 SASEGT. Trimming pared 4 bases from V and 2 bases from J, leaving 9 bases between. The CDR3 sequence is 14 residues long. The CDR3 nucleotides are TGTGCCAGCAGTGTGCCAGGGGGCAATCAGCCCCAGCATTTT. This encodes CASSVPGGNQPQHF.

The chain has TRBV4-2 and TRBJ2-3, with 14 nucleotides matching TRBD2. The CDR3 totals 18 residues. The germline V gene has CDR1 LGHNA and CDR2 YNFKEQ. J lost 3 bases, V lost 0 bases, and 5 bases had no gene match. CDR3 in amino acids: CASSQEGLAGAWTDTQYF. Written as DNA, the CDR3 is TGTGCCAGCAGCCAAGAGGGACTAGCGGGGGCGTGGACAGATACGCAGTATTTT.

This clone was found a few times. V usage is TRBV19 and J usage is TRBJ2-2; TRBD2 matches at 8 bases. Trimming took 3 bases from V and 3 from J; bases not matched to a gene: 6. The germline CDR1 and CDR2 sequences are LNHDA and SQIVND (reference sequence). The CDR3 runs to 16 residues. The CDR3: CASSIFGGADTGELFF. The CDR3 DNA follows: TGTGCCAGTAGTATCTTCGGGGGGGCTGACACCGGGGAGCTGTTTTTT.

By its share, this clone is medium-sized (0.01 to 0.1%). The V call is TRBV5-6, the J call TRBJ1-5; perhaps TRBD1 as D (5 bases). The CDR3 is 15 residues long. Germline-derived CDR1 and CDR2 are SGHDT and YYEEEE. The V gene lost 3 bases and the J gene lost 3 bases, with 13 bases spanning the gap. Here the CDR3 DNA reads TGTGCCAGCAGCTCAGAACGACAGACCAATCAGCCCCAGCATTTT. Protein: CASSSERQTNQPQHF.

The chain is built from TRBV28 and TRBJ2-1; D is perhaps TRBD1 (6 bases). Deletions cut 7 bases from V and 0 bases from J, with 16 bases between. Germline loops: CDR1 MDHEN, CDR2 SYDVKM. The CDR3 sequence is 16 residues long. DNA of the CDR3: TGTGCCAGCACCCCGGAAGGGGGAAGCTCCTACAATGAGCAGTTCTTC. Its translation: CASTPEGGSSYNEQFF.

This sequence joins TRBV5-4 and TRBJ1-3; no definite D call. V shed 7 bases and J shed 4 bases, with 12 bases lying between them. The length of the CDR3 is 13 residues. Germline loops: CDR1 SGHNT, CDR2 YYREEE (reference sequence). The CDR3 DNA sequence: TGTGCCAGCTGGCTCCCTGGCGGAAACACCATATATTTT. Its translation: CASWLPGGNTIYF. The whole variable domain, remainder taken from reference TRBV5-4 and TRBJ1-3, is ETGVTQSPTHLIKTRGQQVTLRCSSQSGHNTVSWYQQALGQGPQFIFQYYREEENGRGNFPPRFSGLQFPNYSSELNVNALELDDSALYLCASWLPGGNTIYFGEGSWLTVV.

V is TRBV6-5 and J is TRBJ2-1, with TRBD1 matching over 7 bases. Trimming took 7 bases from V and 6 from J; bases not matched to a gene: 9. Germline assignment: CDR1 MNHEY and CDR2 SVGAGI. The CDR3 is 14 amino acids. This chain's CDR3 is CASTGRDSSNEQFF. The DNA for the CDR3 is TGTGCCAGCACGGGACGGGACAGTTCCAATGAGCAGTTCTTC.

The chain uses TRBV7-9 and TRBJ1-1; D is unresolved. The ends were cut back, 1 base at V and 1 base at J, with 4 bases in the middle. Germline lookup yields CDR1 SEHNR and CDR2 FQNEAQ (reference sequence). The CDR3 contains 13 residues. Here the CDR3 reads CASSLGQNTEAFF. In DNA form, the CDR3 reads TGTGCCAGCAGCTTAGGACAGAACACTGAAGCTTTCTTT.

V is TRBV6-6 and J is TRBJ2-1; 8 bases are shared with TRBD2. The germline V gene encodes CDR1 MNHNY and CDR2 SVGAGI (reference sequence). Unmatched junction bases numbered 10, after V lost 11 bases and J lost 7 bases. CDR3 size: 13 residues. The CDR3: CAGGTGGVNEQFF. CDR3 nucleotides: TGTGCCGGCGGGACCGGGGGGGTGAATGAGCAGTTCTTC.

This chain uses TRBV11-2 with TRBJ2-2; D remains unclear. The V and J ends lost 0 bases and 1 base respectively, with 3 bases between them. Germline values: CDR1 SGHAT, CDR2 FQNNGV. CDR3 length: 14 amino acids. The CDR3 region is CASSLDRNTGELFF. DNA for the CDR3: TGTGCCAGCAGCTTAGACAGGAACACCGGGGAGCTGTTTTTT.

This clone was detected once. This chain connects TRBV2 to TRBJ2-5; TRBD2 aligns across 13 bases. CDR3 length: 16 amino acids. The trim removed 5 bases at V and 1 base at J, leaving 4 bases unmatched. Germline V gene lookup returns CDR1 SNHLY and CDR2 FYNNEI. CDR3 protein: CASSSRTSGGQETQYF. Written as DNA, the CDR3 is TGTGCCAGCAGTTCCAGGACTAGCGGGGGCCAAGAGACCCAGTACTTC.

CDR3: CASSKLGKGGLDHLEQYV. Written as DNA, the CDR3 is TGTGCCAGCAGCAAATTAGGGAAGGGGGGACTAGATCACTTGGAGCAGTACGTC. The chain joins TRBV21-1 to TRBJ2-7; the table calls TRBD2, which could not be checked here. TRBV21-1 is termed a pseudogene. This CDR3 contains 18 residues.

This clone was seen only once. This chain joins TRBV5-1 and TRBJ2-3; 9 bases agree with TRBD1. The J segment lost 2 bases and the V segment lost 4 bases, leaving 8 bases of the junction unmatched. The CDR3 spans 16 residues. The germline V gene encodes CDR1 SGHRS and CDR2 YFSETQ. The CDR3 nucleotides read TGCGCCAGCAGCGAAACCGGGACAGGGTACACAGATACGCAGTATTTT. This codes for CASSETGTGYTDTQYF.

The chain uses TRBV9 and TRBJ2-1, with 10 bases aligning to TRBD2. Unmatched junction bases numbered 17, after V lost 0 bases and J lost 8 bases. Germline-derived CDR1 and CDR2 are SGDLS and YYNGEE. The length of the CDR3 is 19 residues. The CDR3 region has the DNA TGTGCCAGCAGCGTAGAGGGTTTAGCGGGGGGCCCCGCTGGAGATGAGCAGTTCTTC. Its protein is CASSVEGLAGGPAGDEQFF.

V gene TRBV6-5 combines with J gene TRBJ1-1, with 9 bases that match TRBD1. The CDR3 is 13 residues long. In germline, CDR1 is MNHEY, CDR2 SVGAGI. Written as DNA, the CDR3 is TGTGATAGTAGACAGGGGGTAAACACTGAAGCTTTCTTT. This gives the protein CDSRQGVNTEAFF.

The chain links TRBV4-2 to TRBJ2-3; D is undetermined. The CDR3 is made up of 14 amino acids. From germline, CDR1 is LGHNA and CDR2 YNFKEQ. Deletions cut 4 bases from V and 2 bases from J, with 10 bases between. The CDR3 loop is CASSPPADTDTQYF. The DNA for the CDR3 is TGTGCCAGCAGCCCCCCGGCGGACACAGATACGCAGTATTTT.

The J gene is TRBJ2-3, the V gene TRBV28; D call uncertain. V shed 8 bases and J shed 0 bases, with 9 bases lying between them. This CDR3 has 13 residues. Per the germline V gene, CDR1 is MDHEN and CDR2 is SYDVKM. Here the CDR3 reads CASDSGSTDTQYF. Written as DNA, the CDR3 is TGTGCCAGCGACTCCGGGAGCACAGATACGCAGTATTTT.

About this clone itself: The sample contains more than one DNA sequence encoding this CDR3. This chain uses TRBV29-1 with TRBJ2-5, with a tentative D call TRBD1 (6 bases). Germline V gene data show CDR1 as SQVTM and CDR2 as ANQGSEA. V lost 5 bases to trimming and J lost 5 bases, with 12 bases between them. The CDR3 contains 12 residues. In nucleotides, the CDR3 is TGCAGCGTTCGGCAGGGGACGGAGACCCAGTACTTC. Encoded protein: CSVRQGTETQYF.

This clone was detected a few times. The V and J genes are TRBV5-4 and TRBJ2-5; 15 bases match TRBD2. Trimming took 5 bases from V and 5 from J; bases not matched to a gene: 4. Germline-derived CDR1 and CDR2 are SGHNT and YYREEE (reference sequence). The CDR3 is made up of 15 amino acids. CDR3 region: CASRRTSGGAETQYF. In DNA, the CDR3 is TGTGCCAGCAGAAGGACTAGCGGGGGGGCGGAGACCCAGTACTTC.